The 20 T cell receptor beta chains given below trace back to one sample, sequenced in a study of shared clonotypes between healthy human individuals. Generated by immunoSEQ multiplex PCR, the TCRdb table keeps only in-frame clones and is missing some. The sample lists approximately 2.1 million clones, 93% occurring once. The specimen was naive CD4+ T cells from PBMCs. Subset given: CD45RA+ positively selected. The receptors shown here come from a man aged 18 to 29 in good health. Some clones in this sample may be carry-over from other donors' samples.

The V and J genes are TRBV2 and TRBJ1-4; 7 bases agree with TRBD1. Trimming at V came to 5 bases and at J to 8 bases, leaving 14 bases not matched to a gene. CDR1 SNHLY and CDR2 FYNNEI come from the germline V gene. The CDR3 is 16 amino acids. For the CDR3, the DNA is TGTGCCAGCAGTCCCATCCAAGGGGGCCGGGGAGAAAAACTGTTTTTT. Translation: CASSPIQGGRGEKLFF.

Points on this clone: The same CDR3 also results from other DNA sequences found in this sample. This sequence joins TRBV19 and TRBJ2-7; D gene ambiguous. The CDR3 has 11 amino acids. V was pared by 1 base and J by 4 bases, with 2 bases between. CDR1 and CDR2 (germline): LNHDA, SQIVND (reference sequence). The CDR3 DNA is TGTGCCAGTAGTATAGGTTACGAGCAGTACTTC. Residues: CASSIGYEQYF.

The chain has TRBV5-4 and TRBJ2-1, with 8 bases identical to TRBD1. Trimming removed 6 bases from V and 5 bases from J; junction bases left unmatched: 7. CDR3 length equals 14 residues. Germline lookup yields CDR1 SGHNT and CDR2 YYREEE (reference sequence). In DNA form, the CDR3 reads TGTGCCAGCAAAAGGACAGGGTCCCACAATGAGCAGTTCTTC. It yields the protein CASKRTGSHNEQFF.

This clone was detected once. This chain connects TRBV7-3 to TRBJ1-1, with D perhaps matching TRBD1 (5 bases). CDR1 is SGHTA and CDR2 is FQGTGA in the germline V gene. The CDR3 loop spans 16 amino acids. Trimming shortened V by 5 bases and J by 6 bases, and 22 bases separated the two germline ends. This CDR3 is CASSPTGGSRGSEAFF. In DNA, the CDR3 is TGTGCCAGCAGCCCTACGGGAGGATCGCGGGGCTCTGAAGCTTTCTTT.

This clone was detected only once. The chain recombines TRBV19 with TRBJ2-5; D unclear. Trimming shortened V by 5 bases and J by 3 bases, and 10 bases separated the two germline ends. Germline CDR1 is LNHDA and CDR2 is SQIVND (reference sequence). The CDR3 extends over 13 amino acids. The CDR3 sequence: CASSLFGKETQYF. CDR3 nucleotides: TGTGCCAGTAGTCTTTTTGGGAAAGAGACCCAGTACTTC.

This chain uses TRBV7-3 with TRBJ2-3; 7 bases line up with TRBD2. J was trimmed by 2 bases and V by 3 bases; bases with no gene match: 5. From germline, CDR1 is SGHTA and CDR2 FQGTGA. This CDR3 region has 15 residues. CDR3 nucleotides: TGTGCCAGCAGCTTCATAGCGGGCCCCACAGATACGCAGTATTTT. Translating it yields CASSFIAGPTDTQYF.

V and J are TRBV5-1 and TRBJ2-1; D could derive from TRBD1 or TRBD2 (5 bases each). The CDR3 loop spans 14 amino acids. Germline CDR1 is SGHRS and CDR2 is YFSETQ. V was shortened by 3 bases and J by 6 bases, with 13 bases between the two germline ends. The CDR3 is CASSSSGTFNEQFF. CDR3 coding DNA: TGCGCCAGCAGCTCATCCGGGACCTTCAATGAGCAGTTCTTC.

This clone was found once. This chain uses TRBV29-1 with TRBJ2-5; no definite D call. Germline V gene lookup returns CDR1 SQVTM and CDR2 ANQGSEA. Trimming stripped 6 bases from V and 2 bases from J, with 13 bases between. This CDR3 is built from 13 residues. The CDR3 DNA is TGCAGCGTCAAGGGATTATTACAAGAGACCCAGTACTTC. Residues: CSVKGLLQETQYF.

The gene calls are TRBV6-6 and TRBJ1-2; D might be TRBD1 (5 bases). Trimming took off 6 bases at V and 2 bases at J, with 16 bases between the two ends. Germline-derived CDR1 and CDR2 are MNHNY and SVGAGI (reference sequence). This CDR3 contains 15 residues. The CDR3 reads CASRARGWGNYGYTF. The CDR3 DNA is TGTGCCAGCAGAGCCCGAGGGTGGGGGAACTATGGCTACACCTTC.

As for this clone: Other DNA variants within this sample encode the same CDR3. The J gene is TRBJ2-7, the V gene TRBV2, with D maybe TRBD1 (6 bases). Between the trimmed V and J ends, which lost 6 bases and 2 bases, there was a span of 8 bases. CDR3 length: 12 residues. CDR1 is SNHLY and CDR2 is FYNNEI in the germline V gene. Written as DNA, the CDR3 is TGTGCCAGCAGGGGGGACACCTACGAGCAGTACTTC. Translating gives CASRGDTYEQYF.

V and J are TRBV5-1 and TRBJ2-1, with a possible D match to TRBD1 (6 bases). The length of the CDR3 is 14 residues. V gave up 4 bases and J gave up 8 bases, with 16 bases separating them. Germline CDR1 reads SGHRS; CDR2 reads YFSETQ. The CDR3 loop is CASSGQGSKDEQFF. The CDR3 nucleotides are TGCGCCAGCAGCGGTCAGGGGTCTAAGGATGAGCAGTTCTTC. The whole variable domain, remainder taken from reference TRBV5-1 and TRBJ2-1, is KAGVTQTPRYLIKTRGQQVTLSCSPISGHRSVSWYQQTPGQGLQFLFEYFSETQRNKGNFPGRFSGRQFSNSRSEMNVSTLELGDSALYLCASSGQGSKDEQFFGPGTRLTVL.

The rearrangement joins TRBV18 to TRBJ1-4, with TRBD1 as a possible D gene (5 bases). Trimming took 3 bases from V and 8 from J, leaving 19 bases between them. Germline V gives CDR1 KGHSH, CDR2 LQKENI. The CDR3 is made up of 16 amino acids. The CDR3 DNA sequence: TGTGCCAGCTCACCCCCCATAGGAGGGGCTGGAGAAAAACTGTTTTTT. Translated: CASSPPIGGAGEKLFF.

This sequence joins TRBV5-1 and TRBJ1-1; D perhaps matches TRBD1 (5 bases). The CDR3 is 15 amino acids. V was trimmed by 2 bases and J by 1 base, leaving 12 bases between them. Germline-derived CDR1 and CDR2 are SGHRS and YFSETQ. The CDR3 reads CASSLRQFKNTEAFF. As DNA, the CDR3 is TGCGCCAGCAGCTTACGACAGTTCAAGAACACTGAAGCTTTCTTT.

This clone was observed a single time. The chain has TRBV18 and TRBJ2-1, with D perhaps matching TRBD1 or TRBD2 (5 bases each). CDR3 length: 15 residues. The V end lost 0 bases, the J end lost 4 bases, and 10 bases lay between the germline ends. Per germline, CDR1 KGHSH and CDR2 LQKENI. Here the CDR3 reads CASSPPGPRYNEQFF. DNA of the CDR3: TGTGCCAGCTCACCACCGGGACCGCGTTACAATGAGCAGTTCTTC.

Here the CDR3 DNA reads TGTGCCAGCAGTGGATGGGGTGGCGAGCAGTACTTC. Translating it yields CASSGWGGEQYF. The chain carries TRBV28 and TRBJ2-7; D not resolved. The CDR3 is 12 residues long. Germline V gene lookup returns CDR1 MDHEN and CDR2 SYDVKM. Between the trimmed V and J ends, which lost 5 bases and 6 bases, there was a span of 11 bases.

The chain recombines TRBV5-1 with TRBJ2-2; 9 nucleotides line up with TRBD2. This CDR3 spans 15 amino acids. After removal of 4 bases from V and 7 bases from J, the junction contained 8 bases not matched to a gene. Germline values: CDR1 SGHRS, CDR2 YFSETQ. CDR3 nucleotides: TGCGCCAGCAGCACCGGGACTAGCTACGGCGGGGAGCTGTTTTTT. It translates to CASSTGTSYGGELFF.

V usage is TRBV28 and J usage is TRBJ2-2; D not resolved. The CDR3 is made up of 17 amino acids. Deletions cut 2 bases from V and 1 base from J, with 14 bases between. Germline assignment: CDR1 MDHEN and CDR2 SYDVKM. CDR3 sequence (DNA): TGTGCCAGCAGTTTAAGGTTAACAGCAAAGAACACCGGGGAGCTGTTTTTT. Translation gives CASSLRLTAKNTGELFF.

The rearrangement joins TRBV4-2 to TRBJ2-4, with 9 positions matching TRBD1. V shed 4 bases and J 6 bases; nucleotides not matched to a gene: 4. The CDR3 is 14 residues long. CDR1 LGHNA and CDR2 YNFKEQ come from the germline V gene. The CDR3 here is CASSPRDRVNIQYF. The CDR3 DNA follows: TGTGCCAGCAGCCCTCGGGACAGGGTAAACATTCAGTACTTC.

V is TRBV5-4 and J is TRBJ2-5, with 12 bases that match TRBD1. V shed 4 bases and J 5 bases; nucleotides not matched to a gene: 9. The CDR3 length is 16 residues. CDR1 and CDR2 from the germline V gene are SGHNT and YYREEE (reference sequence). In DNA form, the CDR3 reads TGTGCCAGCAGCCCCGCGGGACAGGGGGCTTTGGAGACCCAGTACTTC. It yields the protein CASSPAGQGALETQYF.

The table lists this clone with a count of one. This chain connects TRBV9 to TRBJ2-7; 9 positions agree with TRBD1. V lost 3 bases and J lost 7; bases outside the gene matches: 14. Looked up from germline, CDR1 is SGDLS and CDR2 is YYNGEE. The CDR3 totals 16 residues. CDR3 protein: CASSALPGQGAWEQYF. As DNA, the CDR3 is TGTGCCAGCAGCGCCCTACCGGGACAGGGCGCTTGGGAGCAGTACTTC.